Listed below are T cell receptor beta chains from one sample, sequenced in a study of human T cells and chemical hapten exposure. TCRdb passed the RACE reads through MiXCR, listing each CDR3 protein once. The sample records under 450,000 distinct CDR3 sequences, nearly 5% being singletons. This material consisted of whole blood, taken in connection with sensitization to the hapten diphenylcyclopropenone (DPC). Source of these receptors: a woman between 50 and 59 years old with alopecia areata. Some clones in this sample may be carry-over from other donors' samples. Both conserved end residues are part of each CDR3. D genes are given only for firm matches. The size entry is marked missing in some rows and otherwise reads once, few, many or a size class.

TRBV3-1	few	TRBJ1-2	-	CASSQTPAGGYTF	TGTGCCAGCAGCCAGACGCCCGCAGGTGGCTACACCTTC
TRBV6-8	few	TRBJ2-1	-	CASSYGQFHNEQFF	TGTGCCAGCAGTTACGGACAGTTTCACAATGAGCAGTTCTTC
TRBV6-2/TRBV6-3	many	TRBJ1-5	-	CAIRRAGSSSVGQPQHF	TGTGCCATCCGCCGCGCAGGAAGCTCTTCAGTAGGGCAGCCCCAGCATTTT
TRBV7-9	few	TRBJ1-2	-	CASSPPVRKDGYTF	TGTGCCAGCAGCCCCCCAGTGCGGAAGGATGGCTACACCTTC
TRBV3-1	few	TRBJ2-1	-	CASSPVASRGYNEQFF	TGTGCCAGCAGCCCAGTTGCCTCCAGGGGATACAATGAGCAGTTCTTC
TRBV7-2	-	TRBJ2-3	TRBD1	CASSLEGQDTQYF	TGTGCCAGCAGCTTAGAGGGACAGGACACGCAGTATTTT
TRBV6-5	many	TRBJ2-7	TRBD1	CASSYSQGDEQYF	TGTGCCAGCAGTTACTCACAGGGGGACGAGCAGTACTTC
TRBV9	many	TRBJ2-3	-	CASSAGAETGPADTQYF	TGTGCCAGCAGCGCGGGGGCAGAGACTGGCCCAGCAGATACGCAGTATTTT
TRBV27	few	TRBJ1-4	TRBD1	CARIFLQGGSEKLFF	TGTGCCAGGATTTTCTTACAGGGGGGTTCCGAAAAACTGTTTTTT
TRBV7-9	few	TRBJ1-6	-	CASSVTGGPLHF	TGTGCCAGCAGTGTGACAGGTGGGCCCCTCCACTTT
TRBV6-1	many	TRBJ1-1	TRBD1	CASRPGTGATEAFF	TGTGCCAGCAGACCCGGGACAGGGGCCACTGAAGCTTTCTTT
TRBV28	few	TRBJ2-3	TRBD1	CASSSGGQGWADTQYF	TGTGCCAGCTCTTCAGGCGGACAGGGATGGGCAGATACGCAGTATTTT
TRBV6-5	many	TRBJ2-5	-	CASSFAAAGTQYF	TGTGCCAGCAGTTTCGCCGCCGCGGGGACCCAGTACTTC
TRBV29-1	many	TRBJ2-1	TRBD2	CSVEPSGGFNEQFF	TGCAGCGTTGAGCCTAGCGGGGGTTTCAATGAGCAGTTCTTC
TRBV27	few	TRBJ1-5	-	CASRVALNQPQHF	TGTGCCAGCAGGGTGGCCCTTAATCAGCCCCAGCATTTT
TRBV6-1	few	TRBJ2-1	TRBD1	CASSEEQGSLNNEQFF	TGTGCCAGCAGTGAAGAACAGGGGTCGCTTAATAATGAGCAGTTCTTC
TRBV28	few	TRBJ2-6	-	CASSTDSGANVLTF	TGTGCCAGCAGTACAGACTCTGGGGCCAACGTCCTGACTTTC
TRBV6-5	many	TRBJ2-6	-	CASSYGYSGANVLTF	TGTGCCAGCAGTTACGGCTACTCTGGGGCCAACGTCCTGACTTTC
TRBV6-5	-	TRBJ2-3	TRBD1	CASSYYRGSRVEDTQYF	TGTGCCAGCAGTTACTACAGGGGGTCCCGTGTCGAAGATACGCAGTATTTT
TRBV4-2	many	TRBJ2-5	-	CASSQAPEETQYF	TGTGCCAGCAGCCAAGCCCCGGAAGAGACCCAGTACTTC
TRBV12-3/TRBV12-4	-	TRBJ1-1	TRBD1	CASKATGVRWDTEAFF	TGTGCCAGCAAGGCAACAGGGGTTAGATGGGACACTGAAGCTTTCTTT
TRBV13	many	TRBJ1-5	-	CASRLRAGEPQHF	TGTGCCAGCAGGTTAAGGGCGGGTGAGCCCCAGCATTTT